This T cell receptor beta chain was retrieved from a study of T cell responses to AZD1222 COVID-19 vaccine. The V and J ends lost 5 bases and 4 bases respectively, with 6 bases between them. The length of the CDR3 is 10 residues. Germline assignment: CDR1 DFQATT and CDR2 SNEGSKA (reference sequence). Concerning this clone: The sample holds other DNA sequences that translate to the same CDR3.

Only in-frame clones appear in the TCRdb table, and some are missing; sequencing was by immunoSEQ multiplex PCR. Among 65,000 to 75,000 clones listed, roughly 80% were seen once. The source material was peripheral blood, sampled 28 days after the second AZD1222 dose. The sequence was obtained from an adult who received the AZD1222 COVID-19 vaccine. The rearrangement uses TRBV20-1 and TRBJ2-7; TRBD2 is a possible D gene (5 bases). CDR3 protein: CSAGSYEQYF. The CDR3 nucleotides read TGCAGTGCTGGGAGTTACGAGCAGTACTTC.